The source of this TCR beta chain is a study of T cell repertoires in aging, cancer and after chemotherapy. Study summary: Six age groups, ranging from 30 or younger to 70 or older, included the donors. Repeat sampling of healthy donors over several months to years showed clear clonal overlap.

A mixed TRB-A/B primer pool amplified rearranged TRB by multiplex touch-down PCR. TCRdb reanalysed the multiplex PCR reads using MiXCR and keeps one entry per CDR3 protein. The sample holds about 11,000 distinct CDR3 sequences, approximately 46% seen once. TCR beta rearrangements were amplified from peripheral blood genomic DNA. V was clipped by 0 bases and J by 1 base, with 11 bases between them. Germline V gene data show CDR1 as SGHRS and CDR2 as YFSETQ. This CDR3 comprises 15 residues. The receptor's source is a human donor in good health. The rearrangement uses TRBV5-1 and TRBJ2-7; D may correspond to TRBD1 or TRBD2 (5 bases each). Sequences were obtained from blood. CDR3 sequence: CASSLVGTDSYEQYF. The CDR3 nucleotides are TGCGCCAGCAGCTTGGTGGGGACGGATTCCTACGAGCAGTACTTC.